The clone carrying this TCR beta chain was seen a handful of times. The V gene's germline CDR1 is MDHEN and CDR2 SYDVKM. V was shortened by 6 bases and J by 5 bases, with 23 bases between the two germline ends. This CDR3 region has 16 residues. The data were obtained in a study of T cells after yellow fever vaccination. TCRdb independently ran MiXCR on the 5' RACE reads; one entry per CDR3 protein. This sample has fewer than 350,000 distinct CDR3 sequences; 8.7% occur once, and the top ten carry roughly 17%. Sequenced here: PBMCs, sampled on the day of the first yellow fever vaccination. This clonotype originated in a man between 18 and 35 years old who received the YFV17D yellow fever vaccine. The J gene is TRBJ2-7, the V gene TRBV28, with D perhaps given as TRBD1 or TRBD2 (6 bases each). The CDR3 sequence: CASSPPLGGEQHEQYV. The CDR3 nucleotides read TGTGCCAGCAGCCCCCCACTCGGGGGCGAACAGCACGAGCAGTACGTC.